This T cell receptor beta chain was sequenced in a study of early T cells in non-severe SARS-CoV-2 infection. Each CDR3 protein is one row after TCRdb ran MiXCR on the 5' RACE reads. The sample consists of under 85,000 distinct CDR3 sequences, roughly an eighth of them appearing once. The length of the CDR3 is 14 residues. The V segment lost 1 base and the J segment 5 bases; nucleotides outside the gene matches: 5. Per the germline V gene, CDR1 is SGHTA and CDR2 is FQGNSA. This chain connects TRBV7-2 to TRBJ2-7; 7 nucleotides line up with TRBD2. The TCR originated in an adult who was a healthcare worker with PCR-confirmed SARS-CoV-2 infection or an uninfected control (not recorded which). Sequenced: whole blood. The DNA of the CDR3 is TGTGCCAGCAGCTTAGGCGGGAGAATCGACGAGCAGTACTTC. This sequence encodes CASSLGGRIDEQYF.